The sequence of this T cell receptor beta chain was determined in a study of patients and donors after allogeneic stem cell transplantation. This clonotype has a count of ten or more. Each CDR3 protein is one row after TCRdb ran MiXCR on the RT-PCR reads. The sample carries 30,000 to 35,000 distinct CDR3 sequences, approximately 6.2% recorded once. This CDR3 has 18 residues. Trimming removed 3 bases from V and 0 bases from J, with 19 bases in between. Looked up from germline, CDR1 is SGDLS and CDR2 is YYNGEE. The sequenced sample consisted of blood, either unsorted or a sorted T cell fraction (not recorded which). The gene calls are TRBV9 and TRBJ1-3; D may be TRBD1 (5 bases). The receptor was isolated from a human donor who was either an allogeneic HSCT recipient or a stem cell or donor lymphocyte infusion donor (not recorded which). It is not recorded whose cells these are; they may come from a transplant donor. In nucleotides, the CDR3 is TGTGCCAGCAGCGGAGGATCATCACAGGACTCCTCTGGAAACACCATATATTTT. The encoded protein is CASSGGSSQDSSGNTIYF.